This T cell receptor beta chain was identified in a study of cytomegalovirus exposure and HLA in healthy donors. The study, taken as a whole, reports: Investigators reported some 150 TCR beta chains as tied to cytomegalovirus. A later analysis linked around 15,000 TCR beta sequences to HLA alleles at 0.05 false discovery rate.

Note on this clone: Its antigen is as yet unknown.

In the PCR, 60 Vbeta and 13 Jbeta primers were used. The repertoire was sequenced with immunoSEQ multiplex PCR; TCRdb's copy has only in-frame clones and lacks some. The sample consists of roughly 220,000 clones, approximately 70% of them appearing once. Germline CDR1 and CDR2: SEHNR and FQNEAQ (reference sequence). CDR3 length: 15 amino acids. Trimming cost V 2 bases and J 2 bases, with 12 bases left between them. The chain combines TRBV7-9 with TRBJ2-5; D may be TRBD2 (6 bases). Sequenced input: PBMCs. This receptor was identified in a man between 40 and 49 years old in good health and CMV-seropositive. CDR3 protein: CASSLFLSGQETQYF. In DNA, the CDR3 is TGTGCCAGCAGCTTATTCCTTAGCGGACAAGAGACCCAGTACTTC.